The 30 T cell receptor beta chains below all came from one sample that was sequenced in a study of blood T cell repertoires in COVID-19. Measured with immunoSEQ multiplex PCR; TCRdb has only the in-frame clones, and not every one. Here the sample spans 280,000 or so clones, roughly 86% being singletons. The sample consisted of peripheral blood. Receptors originate from a man younger than 35 with active or convalescent COVID-19.

The J gene is TRBJ2-7, the V gene TRBV7-5; the DNA was not compared with TRBD2, the D call given in the table. TRBV7-5 is tagged as a pseudogene. The CDR3 extends over 16 amino acids. DNA for the CDR3: TGTGCCAGAAGCTTAATTGGAGGGGACGTGAACTACGAGCAGTACTTC. It translates to CARSLIGGDVNYEQYF.

The genes are TRBV7-9 and TRBJ2-7; 9 bases line up with TRBD1. CDR1 SEHNR and CDR2 FQNEAQ come from the germline V gene (reference sequence). V lost 3 bases and J lost 9; bases outside the gene matches: 6. This CDR3 contains 13 residues. The CDR3 DNA reads as TGTGCCAGCAGCTTCCGGGACAGGGAAAGGCAGTACTTC. It encodes CASSFRDRERQYF.

CDR3 nucleotide sequence: TGTGCCAGCAGTGAACCTCACACCGGGGAGCTGTTTTTT. Amino acids: CASSEPHTGELFF. This chain links TRBV6-1 with TRBJ2-2; D is undetermined. V was cut by 2 bases and J by 3 bases, with 4 bases left in between. The CDR3 loop spans 13 amino acids. Germline values: CDR1 MNHNS, CDR2 SASEGT.

The chain links TRBV9 to TRBJ2-1, with TRBD2 matching over 7 bases. The J segment lost 3 bases and the V segment lost 0 bases, leaving 3 bases of the junction unmatched. The germline gives CDR1 SGDLS, CDR2 YYNGEE. The CDR3 spans 15 residues. CDR3 DNA: TGTGCCAGCAGCGTAGAGTGGGACTACTACAATGAGCAGTTCTTC. Its translation: CASSVEWDYYNEQFF.

The chain uses TRBV7-3 and TRBJ2-1; D not resolved. The CDR3 has 15 amino acids. V was shortened by 3 bases and J by 2 bases, with 11 bases between the two germline ends. Germline CDR1 is SGHTA and CDR2 is FQGTGA. The CDR3 spells CASSFIGGTYNEQFF. In nucleotides, the CDR3 is TGTGCCAGCAGCTTTATCGGCGGCACCTACAATGAGCAGTTCTTC.

This chain connects TRBV27 to TRBJ2-3; TRBD1 matches at 8 bases. This CDR3 region has 16 residues. V was clipped by 1 base and J by 2 bases; unmatched bases: 5. Germline loops: CDR1 MNHEY, CDR2 SMNVEV (reference sequence). CDR3 sequence (DNA): TGTGCCAGCAGTTTATATCAGGGGGCAACCACAGATACGCAGTATTTT. Its protein product is CASSLYQGATTDTQYF.

The rearrangement links TRBV3-1 (or the pseudogene TRBV3-2) to TRBJ1-2, with a possible D match to TRBD1 (5 bases). This CDR3 contains 16 residues. Germline CDR1 reads LGHDT; CDR2 reads YNNKEL (reference sequence). V lost 0 bases, J lost 8 bases, and 19 bases lay in between. In DNA, the CDR3 is TGTGCCAGCAGCCAAGAAGGGCAGGGTGGGGTAGGCGGCTACACCTTC. Protein sequence: CASSQEGQGGVGGYTF.

This chain uses TRBV27 with TRBJ2-5; tentatively, D is TRBD1 (5 bases). In germline, CDR1 is MNHEY, CDR2 SMNVEV (reference sequence). The V and J ends lost 6 bases and 7 bases respectively, with 9 bases between them. The CDR3 has 11 amino acids. The CDR3 here is CASRARGTQYF. The CDR3 DNA sequence: TGTGCCAGCAGAGCAAGGGGGACCCAGTACTTC.

The chain joins TRBV4-3 to TRBJ2-3; 10 bases map to TRBD2. This CDR3 comprises 15 residues. Germline V CDR1 and CDR2: LGHNA, YSLEER. The ends lost 3 bases at V and 6 bases at J; junction bases unmatched: 6. The CDR3 nucleotides are TGCGCCAGCAGCCAGATGAGCGGGGGGGCGGATACGCAGTATTTT. Encoded protein: CASSQMSGGADTQYF.

This chain uses TRBV2 with TRBJ2-3; TRBD2 agrees at 11 bases. The CDR3 has 19 residues. Germline-derived CDR1 and CDR2 are SNHLY and FYNNEI. V trimming: 2 bases; J trimming: 4 bases; junction bases outside the gene matches: 14. CDR3 sequence: CASSESRLAGGRSADTQYF. For the CDR3, the DNA is TGTGCCAGCAGTGAAAGTCGGCTAGCGGGGGGCCGCTCTGCAGATACGCAGTATTTT.

This chain connects TRBV19 to TRBJ1-6, with D perhaps matching TRBD1 (5 bases). Germline CDR1 reads LNHDA; CDR2 reads SQIVND (reference sequence). There are 14 residues in the CDR3. V dropped 4 bases and J dropped 6 bases, with 10 bases sitting between them. CDR3 nucleotide sequence: TGTGCCAGTAGTAGCGGGACGGTTAATTCACCCCTCCACTTT. It is translated as CASSSGTVNSPLHF.

The chain carries TRBV27 and TRBJ1-6, with D unresolved. Germline V gives CDR1 MNHEY, CDR2 SMNVEV (reference sequence). There are 16 residues in the CDR3. The V end was cut by 0 bases, the J end by 0 bases, with 6 bases between. The CDR3 loop reads CASSLSFGSYNSPLHF. Written as DNA, the CDR3 is TGTGCCAGCAGTTTATCGTTCGGCTCCTATAATTCACCCCTCCACTTT.

CDR3: CSALTGNTIYF. CDR3 nucleotide sequence: TGCAGTGCTTTGACAGGGAACACCATATATTTT. The V call is TRBV20-1, the J call TRBJ1-3; 7 nucleotides agree with TRBD1. This CDR3 spans 11 amino acids. After removal of 5 bases from V and 7 bases from J, the junction contained 2 bases not matched to a gene. Germline values: CDR1 DFQATT, CDR2 SNEGSKA (reference sequence).

CDR3 sequence: CASSLEVGRDTQYF. CDR3 in DNA: TGTGCCAGCAGCTTGGAGGTGGGGCGAGATACGCAGTATTTT. The V gene is TRBV5-5, the J gene TRBJ2-3, with D perhaps matching TRBD1 (5 bases). The V end was cut by 0 bases, the J end by 5 bases, with 10 bases between. The germline V gene has CDR1 SGHKS and CDR2 YYEKEE (reference sequence). This CDR3 is built from 14 residues.

J is TRBJ1-2 and V is TRBV29-1; D perhaps matches TRBD1 (5 bases). This CDR3 is built from 12 residues. Germline V gives CDR1 SQVTM, CDR2 ANQGSEA. V was pared by 3 bases and J by 6 bases, with 11 bases between. The CDR3 loop is CSVDLGEDGYTF. Here the CDR3 DNA reads TGCAGCGTTGATCTGGGGGAGGATGGCTACACCTTC.

The chain uses TRBV7-6 and TRBJ2-7; 8 nucleotides match TRBD1. The CDR3 length is 15 residues. CDR1 is SGHVS, CDR2 FNYEAQ, per germline. V was clipped by 5 bases and J by 5 bases; unmatched bases: 11. CDR3 sequence (DNA): TGTGCCAGCAGCACCTGGGACAGGTCGTCCAACGAGCAGTACTTC. Amino acids: CASSTWDRSSNEQYF.

The J gene is TRBJ2-3, the V gene TRBV9; possibly TRBD2 for D (7 bases). The CDR3 sequence is 15 residues long. Deletions cut 1 base from V and 3 bases from J, with 12 bases between. Per germline, CDR1 SGDLS and CDR2 YYNGEE. CDR3 DNA sequence: TGTGCCAGCAGCGTACGGGGGGCCAATACAGATACGCAGTATTTT. It translates to CASSVRGANTDTQYF.

This chain connects TRBV11-2 to TRBJ1-1; 8 positions match TRBD1. Trimming took 4 bases from V and 0 from J; bases not matched to a gene: 10. The CDR3 contains 17 residues. CDR1 and CDR2 (germline): SGHAT, FQNNGV. The CDR3 sequence is CASSYYRQGRMNTEAFF. The DNA for the CDR3 is TGTGCCAGCAGCTATTATCGACAGGGGCGAATGAACACTGAAGCTTTCTTT.

The chain carries TRBV29-1 and TRBJ2-1; D might be TRBD1 (6 bases). This CDR3 has 13 amino acids. The germline V gene has CDR1 SQVTM and CDR2 ANQGSEA. V was cut by 6 bases and J by 6 bases, with 15 bases left in between. The CDR3 coding sequence is TGCAGCGTATCGGAACAGGGCCTCAATGAGCAGTTCTTC. This translates into CSVSEQGLNEQFF.

The V call is TRBV6-1, the J call TRBJ2-3; D call uncertain. The length of the CDR3 is 12 residues. Between the trimmed V and J ends, which lost 2 bases and 3 bases, there was a span of 3 bases. In germline, CDR1 is MNHNS, CDR2 SASEGT. The CDR3 is CASSEPTDTQYF. CDR3 DNA sequence: TGTGCCAGCAGTGAACCGACAGATACGCAGTATTTT.

The chain carries TRBV7-2 and TRBJ2-5, with D possibly matching TRBD2 (6 bases). The CDR3 contains 16 residues. V lost 1 base and J 1 base, leaving 13 bases between the germline ends. Germline V gene lookup returns CDR1 SGHTA and CDR2 FQGNSA. The CDR3 loop is CASSLVPRGFQETQYF. The CDR3 DNA reads as TGTGCCAGCAGCTTAGTCCCGCGGGGCTTCCAAGAGACCCAGTACTTC.

The V and J genes are TRBV6-5 and TRBJ2-3; tentative D call: TRBD2 (5 bases). Trimming removed 8 bases from V and 0 bases from J, with 9 bases in between. This CDR3 spans 13 amino acids. Germline V gene lookup returns CDR1 MNHEY and CDR2 SVGAGI. CDR3 loop: CASEGMSTDTQYF. The CDR3 nucleotides are TGTGCCAGCGAGGGTATGAGCACAGATACGCAGTATTTT.

The rearrangement joins TRBV4-3 to TRBJ1-2; 7 bases are shared with TRBD1. The J segment lost 0 bases and the V segment lost 4 bases, leaving 5 bases of the junction unmatched. There are 15 residues in the CDR3. Germline-derived CDR1 and CDR2 are LGHNA and YSLEER. The CDR3 protein is CASSRDGTANYGYTF. CDR3 in DNA: TGCGCCAGCAGCCGCGACGGGACAGCTAACTATGGCTACACCTTC.

This clone was counted many times. This chain uses TRBV3-1 (or the pseudogene TRBV3-2) with TRBJ1-6; D gene unclear. Germline V gene lookup returns CDR1 LGHDT and CDR2 YNNKEL (reference sequence). The CDR3 totals 18 residues. V lost 0 bases and J lost 8, with 20 bases in between. CDR3 nucleotide sequence: TGTGCCAGCAGCCAAGATCGGTGGATCCCGAGGATGGATTCACCCCTCCACTTT. It codes for CASSQDRWIPRMDSPLHF.

Notes on this clone: Since a much larger clone is just one base distant, this may be a read error. The chain recombines TRBV5-1 with TRBJ2-5; 16 bases agree with TRBD2. CDR3 size: 17 residues. Germline CDR1 and CDR2: SGHRS and YFSETQ. V lost 4 bases to trimming and J lost 5 bases; unmatched junction nucleotides: 8. CDR3 DNA sequence: TGCGCCAGCAGCCCGGGACTAGCGGGGGGGCCTGAGGAGACCCAGTACTTC. Its translation: CASSPGLAGGPEETQYF.

This clone showed up just once. V usage is TRBV7-9 and J usage is TRBJ1-5; perhaps TRBD1 as D (6 bases). This CDR3 contains 17 residues. V shed 0 bases and J shed 3 bases, with 15 bases lying between them. The germline V gene encodes CDR1 SEHNR and CDR2 FQNEAQ (reference sequence). CDR3 residues: CASSLAPAGVPNQPQHF. In DNA, the CDR3 is TGTGCCAGCAGCTTAGCCCCCGCAGGGGTCCCCAATCAGCCCCAGCATTTT.

The gene calls are TRBV18 and TRBJ1-5, with D perhaps matching TRBD1 (5 bases). Trimming pared 4 bases from V and 5 bases from J, leaving 15 bases between. The germline gives CDR1 KGHSH, CDR2 LQKENI. There are 15 residues in the CDR3. DNA for the CDR3: TGTGCCAGCTCACTAGGCTCGGGGGGGGATCAGCCCCAGCATTTT. Protein: CASSLGSGGDQPQHF.

The chain recombines TRBV5-6 with TRBJ2-7, with a tentative D call TRBD2 (6 bases). CDR1 and CDR2 from the germline V gene are SGHDT and YYEEEE. The CDR3 has 15 amino acids. V lost 2 bases to trimming and J lost 2 bases, with 14 bases between them. The CDR3 coding sequence is TGTGCCAGCAGCTTTAGGGACTTACTTCCCTACGAGCAGTACTTC. Translating it yields CASSFRDLLPYEQYF.

A single count supports this clone. This chain connects TRBV15 to TRBJ2-3, with no clear D. CDR3 length equals 15 residues. V lost 3 bases and J lost 2, with 12 bases in between. Germline loops: CDR1 LNHNV, CDR2 YYDKDF (reference sequence). CDR3 DNA sequence: TGTGCCACCAGCAGTGACTCGATCCTCACAGATACGCAGTATTTT. Translating gives CATSSDSILTDTQYF.

This chain connects TRBV18 to TRBJ2-2; D perhaps matches TRBD1 (6 bases). Germline V lookup: CDR1 KGHSH, CDR2 LQKENI. The CDR3 runs 17 residues. V lost 2 bases and J 1 base, leaving 14 bases between the germline ends. In nucleotides, the CDR3 is TGTGCCAGCTCACCAATGGACAGACCTCGGAACACCGGGGAGCTGTTTTTT. It yields the protein CASSPMDRPRNTGELFF.